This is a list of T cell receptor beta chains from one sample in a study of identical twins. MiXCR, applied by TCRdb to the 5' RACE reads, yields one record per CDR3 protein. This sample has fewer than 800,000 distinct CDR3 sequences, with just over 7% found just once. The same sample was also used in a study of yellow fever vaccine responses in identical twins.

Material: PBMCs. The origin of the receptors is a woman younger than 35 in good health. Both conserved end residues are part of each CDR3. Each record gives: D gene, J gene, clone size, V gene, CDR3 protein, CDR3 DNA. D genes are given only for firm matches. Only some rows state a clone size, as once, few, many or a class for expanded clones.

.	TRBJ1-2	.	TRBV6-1	CASSVQGRDGYTF	TGTGCCAGCAGTGTACAGGGCCGGGATGGCTACACCTTC
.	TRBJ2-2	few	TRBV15	CATSNRVSGELFF	TGTGCCACCAGCAATAGGGTTTCCGGGGAGCTGTTTTTT
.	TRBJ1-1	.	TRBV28	CASSSPESWNTEAFF	TGTGCCAGCAGTTCCCCCGAGTCCTGGAACACTGAAGCTTTCTTT
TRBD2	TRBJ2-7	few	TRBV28	CASSFGLSGRAFEQYF	TGTGCCAGCAGCTTTGGCCTTAGCGGGAGGGCTTTCGAGCAGTACTTC
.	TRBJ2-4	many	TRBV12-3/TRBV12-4	CASSFDGNIQYF	TGTGCCAGCAGTTTTGATGGAAACATTCAGTACTTC
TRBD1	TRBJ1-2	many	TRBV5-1	CASSLWPGQGTGNYGYTF	TGCGCCAGCAGCCTCTGGCCGGGACAGGGAACGGGTAACTATGGCTACACCTTC
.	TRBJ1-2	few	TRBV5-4	CASSPDSQGGYTF	TGTGCCAGCAGCCCGGACAGCCAAGGGGGCTACACCTTC
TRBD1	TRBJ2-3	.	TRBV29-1	CSVEARGQGWDTQYF	TGCAGCGTTGAAGCCCGTGGACAGGGCTGGGATACGCAGTATTTT
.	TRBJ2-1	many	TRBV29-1	CSASPPRQLNKDNEQFF	TGCAGCGCGAGCCCCCCCCGGCAGTTAAACAAAGACAATGAGCAGTTCTTC
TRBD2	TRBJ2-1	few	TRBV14	CASSQDPPLAEYNEQFF	TGTGCCAGCAGCCAAGATCCCCCACTAGCGGAGTACAATGAGCAGTTCTTC
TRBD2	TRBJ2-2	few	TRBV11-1	CASSLPGTSGSPNTGELFF	TGTGCCAGCAGCTTACCCGGGACTAGCGGGAGTCCCAACACCGGGGAGCTGTTTTTT
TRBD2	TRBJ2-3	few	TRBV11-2	CASSFKIWASGRPDTQYF	TGTGCCAGCAGCTTTAAGATTTGGGCTAGCGGGAGACCCGATACGCAGTATTTT
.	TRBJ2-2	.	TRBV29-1	CSVEASRGDHGELFF	TGCAGCGTTGAAGCTAGCAGGGGGGATCACGGGGAGCTGTTTTTT
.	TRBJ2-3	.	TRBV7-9	CASSLLTSPSDTQYF	TGTGCCAGCAGCTTGCTGACTAGTCCCTCAGATACGCAGTATTTT
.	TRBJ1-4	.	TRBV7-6	CASSPRVGGEKLFF	TGTGCCAGCAGCCCCAGGGTAGGGGGTGAAAAACTGTTTTTT
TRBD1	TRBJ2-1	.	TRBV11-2	CASSSWDREGNEQFF	TGTGCCAGCAGCTCCTGGGACAGGGAAGGGAATGAGCAGTTCTTC
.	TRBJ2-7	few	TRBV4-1	CASSQQKGVYEQYF	TGCGCCAGCAGCCAACAGAAAGGGGTTTACGAGCAGTACTTC
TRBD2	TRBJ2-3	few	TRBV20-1	CSASPPASGVTDTQYF	TGCAGTGCTAGTCCCCCGGCTAGCGGGGTCACAGATACGCAGTATTTT
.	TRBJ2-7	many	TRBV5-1	CASSLAGDPSYEQYF	TGCGCCAGCAGCTTGGCCGGGGACCCCTCCTACGAGCAGTACTTC
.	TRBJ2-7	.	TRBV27	CASGTKGIGQYF	TGTGCCAGCGGAACCAAGGGGATCGGGCAGTACTTC
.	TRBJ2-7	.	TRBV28	CASSLDPPGSYEQYF	TGTGCCAGCAGTTTAGACCCCCCGGGCTCCTACGAGCAGTACTTC
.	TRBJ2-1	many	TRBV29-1	CSVEDSRTSYNEQFF	TGCAGCGTTGAAGATTCGAGGACAAGCTACAATGAGCAGTTCTTC
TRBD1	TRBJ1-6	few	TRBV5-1	CASSLSSGTGANSPLHF	TGCGCCAGCAGCCTGAGCTCCGGGACAGGGGCCAATTCACCCCTCCACTTT
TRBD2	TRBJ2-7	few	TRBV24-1	CATPGLAGSYEQYF	TGTGCCACCCCCGGACTAGCGGGATCCTACGAGCAGTACTTC
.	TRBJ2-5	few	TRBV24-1	CATSDPEETQYF	TGTGCCACCAGTGATCCTGAGGAGACCCAGTACTTC
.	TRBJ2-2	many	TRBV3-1	CASSQIGTPNTGELFF	TGTGCCAGCAGCCAAATCGGGACCCCGAACACCGGGGAGCTGTTTTTT
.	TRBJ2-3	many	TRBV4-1	CASSQDPQGSTDTQYF	TGCGCCAGCAGCCAAGATCCCCAGGGAAGCACAGATACGCAGTATTTT
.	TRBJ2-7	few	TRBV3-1	CASSQEDSRAYEQYF	TGTGCCAGCAGCCAAGAAGATAGCAGGGCCTACGAGCAGTACTTC
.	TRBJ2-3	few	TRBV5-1	CASSLGGGARSTDTQYF	TGCGCCAGCAGCTTGGGAGGGGGGGCGCGGAGCACAGATACGCAGTATTTT
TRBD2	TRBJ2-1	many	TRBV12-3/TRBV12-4	CASSLGVSGGYNEQFF	TGTGCCAGCAGTTTGGGGGTCAGCGGGGGATACAATGAGCAGTTCTTC
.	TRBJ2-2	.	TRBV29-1	CSVAFPGLHSNTGELFF	TGCAGCGTTGCTTTTCCAGGCCTACATTCGAACACCGGGGAGCTGTTTTTT
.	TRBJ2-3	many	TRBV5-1	CASSLLASIPSTDTQYF	TGCGCCAGCAGCTTGCTAGCGAGTATACCCAGCACAGATACGCAGTATTTT
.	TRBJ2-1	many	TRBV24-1	CATSDFSRGQGEQFF	TGTGCCACCAGTGATTTTAGTCGAGGTCAGGGTGAGCAGTTCTTC
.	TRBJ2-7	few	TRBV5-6	CASSLRAQRVYEQYF	TGTGCCAGCAGCTTACGGGCTCAAAGGGTCTACGAGCAGTACTTC
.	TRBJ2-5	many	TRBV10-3	CAIRDQETQYF	TGTGCCATCAGGGACCAAGAGACCCAGTACTTC
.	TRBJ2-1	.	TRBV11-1	CASSLYEFWRETSYNEQFF	TGTGCCAGCAGCTTGTATGAGTTTTGGAGGGAGACCTCCTACAATGAGCAGTTCTTC
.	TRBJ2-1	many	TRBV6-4	CASSGRPGPNPNEQFF	TGTGCCAGCAGTGGCCGCCCGGGACCTAACCCCAATGAGCAGTTCTTC
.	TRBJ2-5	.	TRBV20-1	CSALQWGETQYF	TGCAGTGCTCTTCAATGGGGAGAGACCCAGTACTTC
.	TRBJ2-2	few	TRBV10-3	CAISERGRPNTGELFF	TGTGCCATCAGTGAGCGGGGGCGACCGAACACCGGGGAGCTGTTTTTT
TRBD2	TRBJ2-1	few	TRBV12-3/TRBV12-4	CASTLLAGVSHNEQFF	TGTGCCAGCACCCTATTAGCGGGAGTAAGTCACAATGAGCAGTTCTTC
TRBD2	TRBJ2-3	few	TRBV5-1	CASTREASGATDTQYF	TGCGCCAGCACCCGCGAGGCTAGCGGAGCCACAGATACGCAGTATTTT
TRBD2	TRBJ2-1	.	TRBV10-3	CAITPEWTSGHNEQFF	TGTGCCATCACCCCCGAATGGACTAGCGGCCACAATGAGCAGTTCTTC
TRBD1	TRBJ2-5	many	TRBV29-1	CSVEIRTGGYGFNF	TGCAGCGTCGAAATAAGGACAGGGGGCTATGGTTTCAACTTC
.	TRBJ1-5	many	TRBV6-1	CASWGRAVNQPQHF	TGTGCCAGCTGGGGCAGGGCGGTTAATCAGCCCCAGCATTTT
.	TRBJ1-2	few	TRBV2	CASSEEGGLAAGYTF	TGTGCCAGCAGTGAGGAGGGGGGACTAGCGGCTGGCTACACCTTC
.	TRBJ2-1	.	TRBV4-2	CASSQDTGNFYNEQFF	TGTGCCAGCAGCCAAGATACCGGGAACTTCTACAATGAGCAGTTCTTC
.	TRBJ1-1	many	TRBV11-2	CASSLDLGVNTEAFF	TGTGCCAGCAGCTTAGATTTAGGGGTGAACACTGAAGCTTTCTTT
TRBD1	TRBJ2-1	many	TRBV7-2	CASSLSRTGENEQFF	TGTGCCAGCAGCTTAAGCCGGACAGGGGAGAATGAGCAGTTCTTC
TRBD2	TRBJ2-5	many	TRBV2	CASSGTSGKETQYF	TGTGCCAGCAGTGGGACTAGCGGGAAAGAGACCCAGTACTTC
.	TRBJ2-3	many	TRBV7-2	CASSRQARGDTQYF	TGTGCCAGCAGCCGACAGGCACGGGGGGATACGCAGTATTTT
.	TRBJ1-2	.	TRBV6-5	CASSYRVEGGYTF	TGTGCCAGCAGTTACCGCGTGGAGGGCGGCTACACCTTC
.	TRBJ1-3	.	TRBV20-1	CSAVEGNTIYF	TGCAGTGCCGTGGAAGGAAACACCATATATTTT
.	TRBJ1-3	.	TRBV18	CASSPTGTNSGNTIYF	TGTGCCAGCTCTCCTACGGGGACCAACTCTGGAAACACCATATATTTT
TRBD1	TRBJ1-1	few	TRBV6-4	CASSQGAWTEAFF	TGTGCCAGCAGCCAGGGGGCTTGGACTGAAGCTTTCTTT
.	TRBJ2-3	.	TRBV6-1	CASSSPFEGGSTDTQYF	TGTGCCAGCAGTAGTCCCTTTGAGGGCGGGTCAACAGATACGCAGTATTTT
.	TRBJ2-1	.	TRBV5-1	CASRDFTYEQFF	TGCGCCAGCCGAGATTTCACATATGAGCAGTTCTTC
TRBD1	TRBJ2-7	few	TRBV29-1	CSVAPGTGMEVQYF	TGCAGCGTAGCTCCCGGGACAGGTATGGAGGTGCAGTACTTC
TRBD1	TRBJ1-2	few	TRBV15	CATSNISGQGFIRDGYTF	TGTGCCACCAGCAACATCTCGGGACAGGGATTTATTAGGGATGGCTACACCTTC
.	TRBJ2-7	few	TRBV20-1	CSARGADSYEQYF	TGCAGTGCTAGGGGAGCGGACTCCTACGAGCAGTACTTC